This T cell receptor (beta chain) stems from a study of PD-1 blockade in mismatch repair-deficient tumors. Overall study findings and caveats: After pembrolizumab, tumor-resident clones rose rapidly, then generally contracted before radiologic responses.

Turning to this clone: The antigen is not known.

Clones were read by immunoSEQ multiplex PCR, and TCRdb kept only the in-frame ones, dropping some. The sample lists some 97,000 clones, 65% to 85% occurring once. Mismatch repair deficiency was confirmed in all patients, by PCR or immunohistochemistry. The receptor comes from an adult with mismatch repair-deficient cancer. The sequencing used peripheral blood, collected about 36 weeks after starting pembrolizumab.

The DNA for the CDR3 is TGTGCCAGCAGCGTGGATATTACAGGGGTACGGGCCCAGTACTTC. It codes for CASSVDITGVRAQYF. V gene TRBV9 combines with J gene TRBJ2-5; 7 nucleotides line up with TRBD1. With 2 bases clipped from V and 9 bases from J, the junction kept 13 bases outside the gene matches. The CDR3 has 15 amino acids. Germline CDR1 SGDLS, CDR2 YYNGEE.